This passage covers 26 T cell receptor beta chains from one sample sequenced in a study of T-cell reconstitution after alpha-beta-depleted transplantation in children. Unique molecular identifiers were incorporated when the TCRbeta library was constructed. TCRdb re-called the PCR reads through MiXCR, storing one row per CDR3 protein. The repertoire holds 500,000 or so distinct CDR3 sequences, with over 25% as singletons. Source: PBMCs from the stem cell graft donor, taken from the stem cell graft. The receptors shown here come from a human donor who donated a stem cell graft to a child with aplastic anemia.

This clonotype came up a few times. V and J are TRBV6-5 and TRBJ1-6; D not resolved. V gave up 5 bases and J gave up 6 bases, with 17 bases separating them. Germline CDR1 is MNHEY and CDR2 is SVGAGI. This CDR3 has 16 amino acids. In nucleotides, the CDR3 is TGTGCCAGCAGTATACGGGAGGGCTGGGGTAATTCACCCCTCCACTTT. Amino acid sequence: CASSIREGWGNSPLHF.

This clonotype has more than one count but fewer than ten. V gene TRBV15 combines with J gene TRBJ2-7; 11 positions agree with TRBD2. Germline values: CDR1 LNHNV, CDR2 YYDKDF (reference sequence). The junction had 3 bases not matched to a gene; V was cut back by 5 bases and J by 3 bases. The CDR3 has 14 residues. The CDR3 bases are TGTGCCACCAGCTCAGGGACTAGCGGCTACGAGCAGTACTTC. Its protein product is CATSSGTSGYEQYF.

This clonotype was counted many times. The gene calls are TRBV7-2 and TRBJ2-3; 10 bases fit TRBD2. Germline lookup yields CDR1 SGHTA and CDR2 FQGNSA. The junction had 9 bases not matched to a gene; V was cut back by 5 bases and J by 7 bases. The CDR3 contains 15 residues. CDR3 nucleotides: TGTGCCAGCAGCCCGTCAGCGGGAGGGCACCATACGCAGTATTTT. It codes for CASSPSAGGHHTQYF.

The chain carries TRBV7-2 and TRBJ2-7, with D uncertain. Trimming pared 5 bases from V and 4 bases from J, leaving 9 bases between. The CDR3 runs to 12 residues. Germline V gives CDR1 SGHTA, CDR2 FQGNSA. The CDR3 spells CASSTSAYEQYF. DNA for the CDR3: TGTGCCAGCAGCACCAGCGCTTACGAGCAGTACTTC.

This clonotype was seen just once. The J gene is TRBJ2-1, the V gene TRBV5-1; possible D gene TRBD2, 5 bases. This CDR3 contains 16 residues. V was shortened by 4 bases and J by 0 bases, with 14 bases between the two germline ends. From germline, CDR1 is SGHRS and CDR2 YFSETQ. Written as DNA, the CDR3 is TGCGCCAGCAGCCCCTTAGAGGGTAGCTCCTACAATGAGCAGTTCTTC. Its protein is CASSPLEGSSYNEQFF.

This clonotype was seen more than once but under ten times. V usage is TRBV20-1 and J usage is TRBJ1-2, with TRBD1 matching over 8 bases. V lost 5 bases to trimming and J lost 8 bases; unmatched junction nucleotides: 16. Germline CDR1 and CDR2: DFQATT and SNEGSKA (reference sequence). The CDR3 has 15 amino acids. CDR3 bases: TGCAGTGCTCCGGCAGGTCCAGGGGGCATTTCGGGCTACACCTTC. The encoded protein is CSAPAGPGGISGYTF.

The table lists this clonotype with a count of one. The J gene is TRBJ2-1, the V gene TRBV5-4, with TRBD2 matching 10 bases. This CDR3 is built from 15 residues. Per the germline V gene, CDR1 is SGHNT and CDR2 is YYREEE (reference sequence). V lost 2 bases and J lost 3; bases outside the gene matches: 2. The CDR3 reads CASSFGTSDYNEQFF. The CDR3 bases are TGTGCCAGCAGCTTCGGGACTAGCGACTACAATGAGCAGTTCTTC. The full variable domain, rest sourced from reference TRBV5-4 and TRBJ2-1, is ETGVTQSPTHLIKTRGQQVTLRCSSQSGHNTVSWYQQALGQGPQFIFQYYREEENGRGNFPPRFSGLQFPNYSSELNVNALELDDSALYLCASSFGTSDYNEQFFGPGTRLTVL.

The V gene is TRBV7-2, the J gene TRBJ2-7; D might be TRBD1 (6 bases). The CDR3 totals 15 residues. V shed 1 base and J shed 3 bases, with 13 bases lying between them. The germline CDR1 and CDR2 sequences are SGHTA and FQGNSA. This chain's CDR3 is CASSLGGQVFYEQYF. CDR3 sequence (DNA): TGTGCCAGCAGCTTAGGGGGGCAGGTTTTCTACGAGCAGTACTTC.

V usage is TRBV6-2 or TRBV6-3 and J usage is TRBJ2-1; D possibly matches TRBD1 or TRBD2 (5 bases each). The CDR3 runs 14 residues. V lost 8 bases and J 1 base, leaving 12 bases between the germline ends. Germline CDR1 is MNHEY and CDR2 is SVGEGT. For the CDR3, the DNA is TGTGCCAGCGCACTAGGGGCATCCTACAATGAGCAGTTCTTC. This translates into CASALGASYNEQFF.

The table lists this clonotype with a few counts. CDR3 in amino acids: CASSPFDLDVVQFF. The CDR3 DNA reads as TGTGCCAGCAGCCCGTTTGACCTGGATGTCGTGCAGTTCTTC. The chain joins TRBV5-5 to TRBJ2-1; no clear D. Trimming shortened V by 4 bases and J by 12 bases, and 20 bases separated the two germline ends. The CDR3 is made up of 14 amino acids. The germline V gene has CDR1 SGHKS and CDR2 YYEKEE (reference sequence).

This clonotype was picked up a small number of times. The rearrangement links TRBV27 to TRBJ2-7; 10 bases line up with TRBD1. Germline V gene lookup returns CDR1 MNHEY and CDR2 SMNVEV (reference sequence). Trimming removed 5 bases from V and 4 bases from J; junction bases left unmatched: 5. This CDR3 has 14 amino acids. CDR3 sequence: CASSPWTGGYEQYV. CDR3 nucleotide sequence: TGTGCCAGCAGTCCCTGGACAGGGGGGTACGAGCAGTACGTC.

This clonotype was observed many times. The rearrangement uses TRBV20-1 and TRBJ2-4, with 8 bases fitting TRBD2. The CDR3 contains 12 residues. V shed 5 bases, J shed 8 bases, and the junction held 5 bases outside the gene matches. Per germline, CDR1 DFQATT and CDR2 SNEGSKA (reference sequence). The CDR3 protein is CSAHSGRDIQYF. Here the CDR3 DNA reads TGCAGTGCTCACAGCGGGAGAGACATTCAGTACTTC.

In its sample, this clonotype was seen a few times. The CDR3 sequence: CSARSYDRRVSYEQYF. CDR3 DNA: TGCAGTGCTAGATCTTATGACAGGCGAGTCTCCTACGAGCAGTACTTC. The chain couples TRBV20-1 to TRBJ2-7, with a possible D match to TRBD1 (6 bases). CDR3 length: 16 amino acids. V lost 2 bases and J lost 0, with 17 bases in between. Germline V CDR1 and CDR2: DFQATT, SNEGSKA (reference sequence).

This clonotype was detected a few times. The chain employs TRBV20-1 and TRBJ1-1, with 10 bases identical to TRBD1. The CDR3 runs 13 residues. The germline V gene has CDR1 DFQATT and CDR2 SNEGSKA (reference sequence). V trimming: 6 bases; J trimming: 3 bases; junction bases outside the gene matches: 4. The CDR3: CSAPGQGYTEAFF. For the CDR3, the DNA is TGCAGTGCGCCGGGACAGGGGTACACTGAAGCTTTCTTT.

This clonotype was seen more than once but under ten times. The J gene is TRBJ2-3, the V gene TRBV2; D gene ambiguous. CDR3 length: 14 residues. Between the trimmed V and J ends, which lost 4 bases and 0 bases, there was a span of 8 bases. Germline CDR1 reads SNHLY; CDR2 reads FYNNEI. CDR3 residues: CASSAWVSTDTQYF. Written as DNA, the CDR3 is TGTGCCAGCAGTGCTTGGGTTAGCACAGATACGCAGTATTTT.

This rearrangement joins TRBV5-1 to TRBJ2-2, with 8 bases lining up with TRBD1. This CDR3 contains 14 residues. Trimming at V came to 10 bases and at J to 3 bases, leaving 8 bases not matched to a gene. Germline V lookup: CDR1 SGHRS, CDR2 YFSETQ. CDR3 in amino acids: CAPKTGVDTGELFF. CDR3 bases: TGCGCCCCCAAGACAGGGGTCGACACCGGGGAGCTGTTTTTT.

V and J are TRBV25-1 and TRBJ2-5; TRBD1 aligns across 8 bases. Germline-derived CDR1 and CDR2 are MGHDK and SYGVNS. Trimming cost V 5 bases and J 5 bases; bases outside gene matches: 10. The CDR3 is 15 residues long. The CDR3 sequence is CASSLQGARGETQYF. The CDR3 DNA reads TGTGCCAGCAGTCTGCAGGGGGCTCGAGGGGAGACCCAGTACTTC.

The chain employs TRBV9 and TRBJ2-2; the D is unclear. CDR1 is SGDLS and CDR2 is YYNGEE in the germline V gene. CDR3 length: 14 residues. The V end was cut by 0 bases, the J end by 5 bases, with 8 bases between. The CDR3 loop is CASSVADPTGELFF. DNA of the CDR3: TGTGCCAGCAGCGTAGCTGACCCTACCGGGGAGCTGTTTTTT.

J is TRBJ1-2 and V is TRBV6-2 or TRBV6-3; D remains ambiguous. The CDR3 contains 14 residues. V lost 2 bases to trimming and J lost 6 bases, with 13 bases between them. From germline, CDR1 is MNHEY and CDR2 SVGEGT. CDR3 sequence (DNA): TGTGCCAGCAGTTACGTGGGCGGTCGCGATGGCTACACCTTC. Its protein is CASSYVGGRDGYTF.

This clonotype was recorded a few times. The chain couples TRBV5-5 to TRBJ2-7, with TRBD2 identical over 9 bases. This CDR3 spans 17 amino acids. The junction had 11 bases not matched to a gene; V was cut back by 2 bases and J by 2 bases. Per germline, CDR1 SGHKS and CDR2 YYEKEE (reference sequence). CDR3 in DNA: TGTGCCAGCAGCTTATCCATAGCGGGAGACGCCCCCTACGAGCAGTACTTC. Residues: CASSLSIAGDAPYEQYF.

The V call is TRBV11-1, the J call TRBJ2-1; tentative D call: TRBD2 (5 bases). CDR3 size: 15 residues. V was cut by 4 bases and J by 7 bases, with 17 bases left in between. The germline V gene has CDR1 SGHAT and CDR2 FQDESV (reference sequence). The CDR3 is CASSYGWEMGNEQFF. The CDR3 DNA is TGTGCCAGCAGCTACGGATGGGAGATGGGGAATGAGCAGTTCTTC.

The V call is TRBV6-1, the J call TRBJ1-5; 7 nucleotides line up with TRBD1. V lost 6 bases and J lost 7; bases outside the gene matches: 6. The CDR3 contains 13 residues. Germline assignment: CDR1 MNHNS and CDR2 SASEGT. The CDR3 DNA is TGTGCCAGCAGGGCCACAGGGGCCCAGCCCCAGCATTTT. Encoded protein: CASRATGAQPQHF.

The chain combines TRBV20-1 with TRBJ2-3, with no clear D. The V and J ends lost 6 bases and 1 base respectively, with 17 bases between them. Per germline, CDR1 DFQATT and CDR2 SNEGSKA (reference sequence). The CDR3 has 15 amino acids. For the CDR3, the DNA is TGCAGTGCAATGACTCGAACCCTGGGCACAGATACGCAGTATTTT. It encodes CSAMTRTLGTDTQYF.

This clonotype was recorded at least ten times. The V call is TRBV6-4, the J call TRBJ2-2; no definite D call. The V gene lost 2 bases and the J gene lost 4 bases, with 5 bases spanning the gap. The CDR3 runs to 13 residues. Germline CDR1 is MRHNA and CDR2 is SNTAGT. This chain's CDR3 is CASSDKVTGELFF. The CDR3, as DNA: TGTGCCAGCAGTGACAAGGTCACCGGGGAGCTGTTTTTT.

This rearrangement joins TRBV23-1 to TRBJ2-7, with a possible D match to TRBD1 (5 bases). TRBV23-1 is placed among ORFs of uncertain function. This CDR3 has 14 amino acids. Trimming left V 2 bases short and J 2 bases short, with 10 bases between. The CDR3 coding sequence is TGCGCCAGCAGTCAAGCACAGGATGCCTACGAGCAGTACGTC. This translates into CASSQAQDAYEQYV.

The rearrangement uses TRBV20-1 and TRBJ1-1; 7 bases agree with TRBD1. CDR1 and CDR2 (germline): DFQATT, SNEGSKA (reference sequence). The CDR3 has 13 residues. Germline trimming cut 7 bases from V and 1 base from J; bases unmatched to any gene: 6. The CDR3: CSVLRTGNTEAFF. The CDR3 region has the DNA TGCAGTGTTCTTCGGACAGGGAACACTGAAGCTTTCTTT.